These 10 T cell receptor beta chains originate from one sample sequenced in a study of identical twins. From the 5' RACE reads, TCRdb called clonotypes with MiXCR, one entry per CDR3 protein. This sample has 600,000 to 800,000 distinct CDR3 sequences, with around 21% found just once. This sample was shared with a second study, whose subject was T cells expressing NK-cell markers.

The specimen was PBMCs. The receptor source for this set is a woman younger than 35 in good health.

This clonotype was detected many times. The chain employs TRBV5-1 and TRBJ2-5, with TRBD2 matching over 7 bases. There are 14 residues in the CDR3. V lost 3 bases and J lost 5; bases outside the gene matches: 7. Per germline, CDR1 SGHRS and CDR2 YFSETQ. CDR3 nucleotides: TGCGCCAGCAGCTGGACTAGGAACTTGGAGACCCAGTACTTC. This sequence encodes CASSWTRNLETQYF.

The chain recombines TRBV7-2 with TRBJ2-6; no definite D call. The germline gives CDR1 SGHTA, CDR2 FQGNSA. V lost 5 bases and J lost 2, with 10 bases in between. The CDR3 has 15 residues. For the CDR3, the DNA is TGTACCAGCAGCGCGAGGACCGCTGGGGCCAACGTCCTGACTTTC. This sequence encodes CTSSARTAGANVLTF. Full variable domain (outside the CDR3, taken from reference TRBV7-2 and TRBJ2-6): GAGVSQSPSNKVTEKGKDVELRCDPISGHTALYWYRQSLGQGLEFLIYFQGNSAPDKSGLPSDRFSAERTGGSVSTLTIQRTQQEDSAVYLCTSSARTAGANVLTFGAGSRLTVL.

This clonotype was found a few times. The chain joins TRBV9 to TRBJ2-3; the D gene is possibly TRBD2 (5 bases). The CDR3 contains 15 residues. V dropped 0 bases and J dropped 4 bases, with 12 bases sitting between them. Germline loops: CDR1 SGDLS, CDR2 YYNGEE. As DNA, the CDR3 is TGTGCCAGCAGCGTAGCTCAAGCGGATGCAGATACGCAGTATTTT. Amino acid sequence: CASSVAQADADTQYF.

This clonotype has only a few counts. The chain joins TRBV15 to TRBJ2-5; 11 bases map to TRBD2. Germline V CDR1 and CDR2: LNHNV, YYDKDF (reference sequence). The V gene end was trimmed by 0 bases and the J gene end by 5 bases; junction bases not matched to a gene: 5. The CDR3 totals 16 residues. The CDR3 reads CATSRDPTSGAETQYF. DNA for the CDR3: TGTGCCACCAGCAGAGATCCGACTAGCGGGGCTGAGACCCAGTACTTC.

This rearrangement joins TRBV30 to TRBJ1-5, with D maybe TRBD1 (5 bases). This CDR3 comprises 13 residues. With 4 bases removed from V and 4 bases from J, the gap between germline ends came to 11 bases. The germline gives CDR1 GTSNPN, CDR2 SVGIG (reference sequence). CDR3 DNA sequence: TGTGCCTGGACCGGGACGGGGAATCAGCCCCAGCATTTT. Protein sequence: CAWTGTGNQPQHF.

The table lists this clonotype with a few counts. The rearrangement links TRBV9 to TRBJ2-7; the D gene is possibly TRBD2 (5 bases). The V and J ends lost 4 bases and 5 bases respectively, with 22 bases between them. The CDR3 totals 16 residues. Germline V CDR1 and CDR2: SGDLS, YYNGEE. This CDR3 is CASSPGYRGNLNEQYF. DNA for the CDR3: TGTGCCAGCAGCCCGGGGTACCGGGGTAACTTAAACGAGCAGTACTTC.

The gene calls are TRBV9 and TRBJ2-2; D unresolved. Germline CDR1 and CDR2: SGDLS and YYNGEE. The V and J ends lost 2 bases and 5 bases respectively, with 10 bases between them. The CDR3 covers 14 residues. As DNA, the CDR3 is TGTGCCAGCAGCGTTACAGACGAAACCGGGGAGCTGTTTTTT. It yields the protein CASSVTDETGELFF.

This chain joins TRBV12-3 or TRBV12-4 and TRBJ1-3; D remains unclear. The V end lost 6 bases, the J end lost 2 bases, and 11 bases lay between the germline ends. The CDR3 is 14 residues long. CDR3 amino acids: CASSREGTGNTIYF. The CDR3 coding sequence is TGTGCCAGCAGCCGAGAGGGAACTGGAAACACCATATATTTT.

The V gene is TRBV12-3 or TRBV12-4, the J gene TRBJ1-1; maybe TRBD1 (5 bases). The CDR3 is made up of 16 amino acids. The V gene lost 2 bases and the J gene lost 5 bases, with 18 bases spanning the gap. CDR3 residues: CASSLRPLQGRTEAFF. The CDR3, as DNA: TGTGCCAGCAGTTTAAGACCCCTCCAGGGTCGGACTGAAGCTTTCTTT.

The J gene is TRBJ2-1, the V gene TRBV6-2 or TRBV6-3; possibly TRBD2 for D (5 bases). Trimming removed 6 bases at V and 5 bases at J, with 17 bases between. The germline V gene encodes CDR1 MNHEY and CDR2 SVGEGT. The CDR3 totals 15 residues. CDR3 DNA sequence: TGTGCCAGCAGGGTTAGCAGGCTAGCTAACAATGAGCAGTTCTTC. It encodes CASRVSRLANNEQFF.